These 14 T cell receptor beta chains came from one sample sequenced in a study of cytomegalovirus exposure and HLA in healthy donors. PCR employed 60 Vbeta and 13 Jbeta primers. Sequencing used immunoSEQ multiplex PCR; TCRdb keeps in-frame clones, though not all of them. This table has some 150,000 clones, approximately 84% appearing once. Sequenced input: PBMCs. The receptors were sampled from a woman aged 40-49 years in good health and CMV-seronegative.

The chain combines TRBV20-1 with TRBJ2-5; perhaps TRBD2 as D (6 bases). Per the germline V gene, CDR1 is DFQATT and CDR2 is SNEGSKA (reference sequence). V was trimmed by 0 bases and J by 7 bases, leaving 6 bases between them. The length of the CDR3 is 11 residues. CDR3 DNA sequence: TGCAGTGCTAGAGAGGGAGGGACCCAGTACTTC. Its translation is CSAREGGTQYF.

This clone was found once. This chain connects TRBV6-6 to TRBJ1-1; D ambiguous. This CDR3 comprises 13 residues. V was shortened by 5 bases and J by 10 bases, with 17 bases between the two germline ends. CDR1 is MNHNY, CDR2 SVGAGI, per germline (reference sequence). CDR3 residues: CASSLIIGLGAFF. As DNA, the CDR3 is TGTGCCAGCAGTCTCATCATCGGCCTAGGAGCTTTCTTT.

For the CDR3, the DNA is TGTGCCAGCACCTCCCCCTCCGACAGGGGGGAAGGCTACACCTTC. It is translated as CASTSPSDRGEGYTF. This chain connects TRBV28 to TRBJ1-2; TRBD1 aligns across 9 bases. This CDR3 has 15 amino acids. CDR1 and CDR2 (germline): MDHEN, SYDVKM. The ends lost 7 bases at V and 8 bases at J; junction bases unmatched: 14.

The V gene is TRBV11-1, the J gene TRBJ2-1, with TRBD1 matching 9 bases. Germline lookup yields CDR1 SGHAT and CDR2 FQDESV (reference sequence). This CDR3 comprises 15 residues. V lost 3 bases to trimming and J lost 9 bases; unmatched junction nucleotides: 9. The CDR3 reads CASSFAGTGLGEQFF. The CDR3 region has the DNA TGTGCCAGCAGCTTTGCCGGGACAGGGTTGGGTGAGCAGTTCTTC.

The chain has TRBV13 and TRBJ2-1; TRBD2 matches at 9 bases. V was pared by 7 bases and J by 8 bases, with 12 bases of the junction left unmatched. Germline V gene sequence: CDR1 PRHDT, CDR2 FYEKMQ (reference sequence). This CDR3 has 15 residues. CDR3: CASTLGVSGSHEQFF. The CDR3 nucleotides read TGTGCCAGCACCCTTGGTGTTAGCGGGAGCCATGAGCAGTTCTTC.

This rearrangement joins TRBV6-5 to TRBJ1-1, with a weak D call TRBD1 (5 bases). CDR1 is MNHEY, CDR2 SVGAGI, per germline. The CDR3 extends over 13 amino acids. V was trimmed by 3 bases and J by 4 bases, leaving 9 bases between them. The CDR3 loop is CASSYRQITEAFF. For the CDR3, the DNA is TGTGCCAGCAGTTATAGACAGATCACTGAAGCTTTCTTT.

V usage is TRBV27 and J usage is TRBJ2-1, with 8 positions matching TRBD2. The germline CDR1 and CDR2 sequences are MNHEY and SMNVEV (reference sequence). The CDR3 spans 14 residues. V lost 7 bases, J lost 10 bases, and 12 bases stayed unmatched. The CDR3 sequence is CASTFRGGGTEQFF. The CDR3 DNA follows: TGTGCCAGCACTTTCCGGGGGGGTGGGACAGAGCAGTTCTTC.

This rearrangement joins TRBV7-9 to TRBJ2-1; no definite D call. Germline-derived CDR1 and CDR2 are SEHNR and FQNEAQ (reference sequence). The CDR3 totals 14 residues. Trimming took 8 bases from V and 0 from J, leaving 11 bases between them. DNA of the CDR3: TGTGCCAGCCCCTCATACAGCTCCTACAATGAGCAGTTCTTC. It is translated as CASPSYSSYNEQFF.

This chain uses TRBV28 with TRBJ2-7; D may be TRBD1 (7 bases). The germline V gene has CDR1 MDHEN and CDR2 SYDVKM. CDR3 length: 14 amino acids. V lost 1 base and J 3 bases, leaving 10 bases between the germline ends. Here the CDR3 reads CASSLSGGNYEQYF. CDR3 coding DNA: TGTGCCAGCAGTTTATCAGGGGGGAACTACGAGCAGTACTTC.

As DNA, the CDR3 is TGCGCCAGCAGCCCGGGTTTATCGGTTTACGAGCAGTACTTC. Protein sequence: CASSPGLSVYEQYF. This chain connects TRBV5-1 to TRBJ2-7; no definite D call. This CDR3 has 14 residues. Per the germline V gene, CDR1 is SGHRS and CDR2 is YFSETQ. Trimming cost V 4 bases and J 4 bases, with 15 bases left between them. The full variable domain, completed using reference TRBV5-1 and TRBJ2-7, is KAGVTQTPRYLIKTRGQQVTLSCSPISGHRSVSWYQQTPGQGLQFLFEYFSETQRNKGNFPGRFSGRQFSNSRSEMNVSTLELGDSALYLCASSPGLSVYEQYFGPGTRLTVT.

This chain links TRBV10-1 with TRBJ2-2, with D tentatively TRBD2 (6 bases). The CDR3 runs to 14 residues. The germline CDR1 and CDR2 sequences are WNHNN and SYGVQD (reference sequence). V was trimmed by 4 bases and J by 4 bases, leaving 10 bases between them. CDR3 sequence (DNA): TGCGCCAGCAGTGTCTGGGGGGTCACCGGGGAGCTGTTTTTT. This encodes CASSVWGVTGELFF.

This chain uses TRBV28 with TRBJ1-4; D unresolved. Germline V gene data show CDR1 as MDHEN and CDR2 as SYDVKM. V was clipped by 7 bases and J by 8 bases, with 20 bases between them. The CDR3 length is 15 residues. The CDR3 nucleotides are TGTGCCAGCACCATGGGTGGTGGGAGGACGGAAAAACTGTTTTTT. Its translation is CASTMGGGRTEKLFF. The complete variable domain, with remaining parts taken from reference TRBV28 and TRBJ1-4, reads DVKVTQSSRYLVKRTGEKVFLECVQDMDHENMFWYRQDPGLGLRLIYFSYDVKMKEKGDIPEGYSVSREKKERFSLILESASTNQTSMYLCASTMGGGRTEKLFFGSGTQLSVL.

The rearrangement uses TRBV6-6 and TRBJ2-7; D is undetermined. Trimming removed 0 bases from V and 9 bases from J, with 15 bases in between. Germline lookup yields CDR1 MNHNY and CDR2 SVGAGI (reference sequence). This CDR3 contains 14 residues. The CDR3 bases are TGTGCCAGCAGTTACTCTACGTACGGGTCGGGGCAGTACTTC. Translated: CASSYSTYGSGQYF.

This CDR3 is CASSPAGGATNEKLFF. The CDR3 coding sequence is TGTGCCAGCAGCCCAGCGGGGGGTGCAACTAATGAAAAACTGTTTTTT. This sequence joins TRBV27 and TRBJ1-4, with D possibly matching TRBD1 (5 bases). Germline V gene lookup returns CDR1 MNHEY and CDR2 SMNVEV (reference sequence). V lost 6 bases and J lost 0, with 14 bases in between. The CDR3 has 16 residues.